This T cell receptor (beta chain) was profiled in a study of T cells in Graves' hyperthyroidism and ophthalmopathy. General study points: Most clonotypes expanded in thyroid above 0.001 were likewise present in blood. In simple terms, a model built on 13 V-J features told ophthalmopathy apart from stable hyperthyroidism.

From RNA transcripts, TCR beta CDR3 regions were amplified. Researchers ran a first-round RT-PCR on the TCR CDR3 using the HTBI primer set. In TCRdb, the multiplex PCR reads were re-called with MiXCR into one record per CDR3 protein. The sample contains roughly 640,000 distinct CDR3 sequences, roughly a sixth of which appear only once. In the ophthalmopathy cohort, Clinical Activity Score was at least 3, NOSPECS grade at least 4, and duration under 3 months. As concerns this clonotype: Its antigen is unknown.

The CDR3 loop spans 13 amino acids. V was pared by 4 bases and J by 5 bases, with 12 bases between. The germline V gene encodes CDR1 DFQATT and CDR2 SNEGSKA (reference sequence). This receptor was obtained from a woman aged 40 to 49 with Graves' ophthalmopathy. The sequenced sample was blood. This chain joins TRBV20-1 and TRBJ1-5; tentative D call: TRBD1 (5 bases). The chain's CDR3 is CSAIRGVDQPQHF. CDR3 bases: TGCAGTGCTATCCGGGGGGTCGATCAGCCCCAGCATTTT.